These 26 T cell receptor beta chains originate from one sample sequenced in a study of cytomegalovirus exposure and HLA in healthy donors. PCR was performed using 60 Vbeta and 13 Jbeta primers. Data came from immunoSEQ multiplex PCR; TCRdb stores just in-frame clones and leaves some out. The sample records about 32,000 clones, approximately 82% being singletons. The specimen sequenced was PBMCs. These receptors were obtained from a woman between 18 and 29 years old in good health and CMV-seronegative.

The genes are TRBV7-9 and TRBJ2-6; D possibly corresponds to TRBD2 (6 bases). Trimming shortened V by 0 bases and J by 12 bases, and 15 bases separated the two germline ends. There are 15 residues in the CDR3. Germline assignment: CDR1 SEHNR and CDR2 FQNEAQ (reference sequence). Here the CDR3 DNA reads TGTGCCAGCAGCTTAGCCGGGGACGGCGGGACCGTCCTGACTTTC. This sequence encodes CASSLAGDGGTVLTF. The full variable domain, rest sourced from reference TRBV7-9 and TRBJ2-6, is DTGVSQNPRHKITKRGQNVTFRCDPISEHNRLYWYRQTLGQGPEFLTYFQNEAQLEKSRLLSDRFSAERPKGSFSTLEIQRTEQGDSAMYLCASSLAGDGGTVLTFGAGSRLTVL.

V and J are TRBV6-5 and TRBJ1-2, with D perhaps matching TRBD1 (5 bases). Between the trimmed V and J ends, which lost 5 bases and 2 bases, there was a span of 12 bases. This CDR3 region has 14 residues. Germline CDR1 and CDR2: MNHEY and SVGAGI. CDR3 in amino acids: CASSQTASNYGYTF. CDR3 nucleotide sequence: TGTGCCAGCAGTCAGACAGCCTCAAACTATGGCTACACCTTC.

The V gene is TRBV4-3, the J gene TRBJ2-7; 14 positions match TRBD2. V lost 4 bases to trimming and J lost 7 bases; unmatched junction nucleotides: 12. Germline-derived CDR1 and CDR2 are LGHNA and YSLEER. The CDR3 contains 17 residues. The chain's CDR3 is CASSRTGGLAGEIEQYF. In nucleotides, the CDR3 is TGCGCCAGCAGCCGGACCGGGGGACTAGCGGGAGAAATAGAGCAGTACTTC.

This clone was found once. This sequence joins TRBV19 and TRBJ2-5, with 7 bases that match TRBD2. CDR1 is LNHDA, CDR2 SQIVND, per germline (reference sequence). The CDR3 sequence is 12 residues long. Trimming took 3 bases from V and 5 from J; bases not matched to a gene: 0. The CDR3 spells CASSMGGETQYF. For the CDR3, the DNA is TGTGCCAGTAGTATGGGGGGGGAGACCCAGTACTTC.

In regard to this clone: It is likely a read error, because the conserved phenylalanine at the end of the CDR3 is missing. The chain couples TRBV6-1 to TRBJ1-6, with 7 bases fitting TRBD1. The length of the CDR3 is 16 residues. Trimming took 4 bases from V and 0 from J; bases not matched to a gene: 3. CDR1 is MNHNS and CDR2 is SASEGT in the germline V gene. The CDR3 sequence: CASSGQGNSYNSPLHL. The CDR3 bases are TGTGCCAGCAGTGGACAGGGTAACTCCTATAATTCACCCCTCCACCTT.

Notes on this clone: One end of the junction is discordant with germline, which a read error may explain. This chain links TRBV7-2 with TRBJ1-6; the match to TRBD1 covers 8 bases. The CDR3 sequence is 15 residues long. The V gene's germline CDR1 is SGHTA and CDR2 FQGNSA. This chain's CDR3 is CASSPRTGRNSPLNF. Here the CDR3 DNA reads TGTGCCAGCAGCCCTCGGACAGGGAGGAATTCACCCCTCAACTTT.

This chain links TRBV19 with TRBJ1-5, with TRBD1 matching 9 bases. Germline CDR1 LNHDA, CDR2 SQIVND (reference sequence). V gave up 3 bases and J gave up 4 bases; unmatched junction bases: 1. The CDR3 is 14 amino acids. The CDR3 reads CASSIGQGNQPQHF. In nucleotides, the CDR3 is TGTGCCAGTAGTATCGGACAGGGGAATCAGCCCCAGCATTTT.

CDR3 nucleotide sequence: TGTGCCAGCAGTTTGTTGGGGGGTGGAAACACCATATATTTT. Its translation: CASSLLGGGNTIYF. The chain couples TRBV27 to TRBJ1-3; tentatively, D is TRBD1 (5 bases). This CDR3 has 14 amino acids. Trimming removed 3 bases from V and 3 bases from J, with 9 bases in between. Looked up from germline, CDR1 is MNHEY and CDR2 is SMNVEV (reference sequence).

CDR3 region: CASSRPGLYSYEQYF. The CDR3 region has the DNA TGTGCCAGCAGCAGGCCGGGACTTTACTCCTACGAGCAGTACTTC. The V and J genes are TRBV7-2 and TRBJ2-7; the D gene is possibly TRBD2 (6 bases). Germline CDR1 SGHTA, CDR2 FQGNSA. The V gene lost 5 bases and the J gene lost 0 bases, with 14 bases spanning the gap. This CDR3 contains 15 residues.

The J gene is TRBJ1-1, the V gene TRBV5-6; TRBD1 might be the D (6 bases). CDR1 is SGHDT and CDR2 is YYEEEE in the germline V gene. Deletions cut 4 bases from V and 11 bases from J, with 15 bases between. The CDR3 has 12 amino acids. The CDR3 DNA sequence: TGTGCCAGCAGCATCGGACAGAGTTCGGCTTTCTTT. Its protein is CASSIGQSSAFF.

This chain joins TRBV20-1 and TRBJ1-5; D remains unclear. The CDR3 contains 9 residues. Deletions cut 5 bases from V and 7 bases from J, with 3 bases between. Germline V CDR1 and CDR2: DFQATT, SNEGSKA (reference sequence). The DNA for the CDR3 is TGCAGTGCTCAACAGCCCCAGCATTTT. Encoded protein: CSAQQPQHF.

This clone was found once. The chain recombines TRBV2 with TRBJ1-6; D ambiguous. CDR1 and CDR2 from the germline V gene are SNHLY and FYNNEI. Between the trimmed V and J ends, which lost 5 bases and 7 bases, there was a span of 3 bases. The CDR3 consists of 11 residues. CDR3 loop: CASSPNSPLHF. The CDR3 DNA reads TGTGCCAGCAGTCCAAATTCACCCCTCCACTTT.

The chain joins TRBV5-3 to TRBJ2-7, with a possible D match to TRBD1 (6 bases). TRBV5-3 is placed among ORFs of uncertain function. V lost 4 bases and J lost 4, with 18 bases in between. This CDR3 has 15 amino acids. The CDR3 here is CARSVYRAGIYEQYF. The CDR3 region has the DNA TGTGCCAGAAGCGTTTACAGGGCCGGTATTTACGAGCAGTACTTC.

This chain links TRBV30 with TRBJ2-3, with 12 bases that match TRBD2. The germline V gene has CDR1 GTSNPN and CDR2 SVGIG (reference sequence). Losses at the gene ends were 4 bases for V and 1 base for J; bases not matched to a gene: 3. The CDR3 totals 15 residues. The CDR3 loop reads CAWMRTSGGTDTQYF. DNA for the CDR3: TGTGCCTGGATGAGGACTAGCGGGGGCACAGATACGCAGTATTTT.

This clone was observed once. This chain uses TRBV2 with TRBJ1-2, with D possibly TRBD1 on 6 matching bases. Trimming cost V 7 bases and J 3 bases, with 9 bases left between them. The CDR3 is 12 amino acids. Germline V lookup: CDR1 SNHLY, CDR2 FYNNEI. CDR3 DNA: TGTGCCAGCAAAGAGGGGGACTATGGCTACACCTTC. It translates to CASKEGDYGYTF. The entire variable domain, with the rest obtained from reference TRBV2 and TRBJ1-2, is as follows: EPEVTQTPSHQVTQMGQEVILRCVPISNHLYFYWYRQILGQKVEFLVSFYNNEISEKSEIFDDQFSVERPDGSNFTLKIRSTKLEDSAMYFCASKEGDYGYTFGSGTRLTVV.

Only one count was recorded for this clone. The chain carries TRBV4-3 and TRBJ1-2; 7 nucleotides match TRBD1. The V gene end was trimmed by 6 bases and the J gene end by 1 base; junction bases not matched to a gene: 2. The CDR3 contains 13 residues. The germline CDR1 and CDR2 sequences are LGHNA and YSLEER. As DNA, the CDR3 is TGCGCCAGCAGTAGACAGGGTAACTATGGCTACACCTTC. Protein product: CASSRQGNYGYTF.

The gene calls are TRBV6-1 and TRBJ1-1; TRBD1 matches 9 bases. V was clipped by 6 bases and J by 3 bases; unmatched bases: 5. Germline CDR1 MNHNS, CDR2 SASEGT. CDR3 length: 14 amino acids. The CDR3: CASSNRGLDTEAFF. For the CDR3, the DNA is TGTGCCAGCAGCAACAGGGGGCTCGACACTGAAGCTTTCTTT.

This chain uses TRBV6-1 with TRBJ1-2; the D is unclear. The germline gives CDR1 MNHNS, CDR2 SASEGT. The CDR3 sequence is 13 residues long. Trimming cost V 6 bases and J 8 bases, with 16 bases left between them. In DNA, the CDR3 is TGTGCCAGCAGGGTAACCCCGGGATTCGGCTACACCTTC. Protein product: CASRVTPGFGYTF.

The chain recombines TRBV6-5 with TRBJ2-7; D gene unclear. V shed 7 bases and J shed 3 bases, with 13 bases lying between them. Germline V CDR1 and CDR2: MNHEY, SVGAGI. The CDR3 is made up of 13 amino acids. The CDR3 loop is CASMPREFYEQYF. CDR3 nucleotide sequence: TGTGCCAGCATGCCACGAGAATTCTACGAGCAGTACTTC.

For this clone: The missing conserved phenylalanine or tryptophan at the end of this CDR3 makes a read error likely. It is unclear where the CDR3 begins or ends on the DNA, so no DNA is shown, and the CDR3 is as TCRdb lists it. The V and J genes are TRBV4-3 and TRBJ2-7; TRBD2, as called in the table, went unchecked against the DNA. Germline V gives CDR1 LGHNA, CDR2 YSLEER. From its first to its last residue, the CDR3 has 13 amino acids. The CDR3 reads CASSQGLGAGMVL.

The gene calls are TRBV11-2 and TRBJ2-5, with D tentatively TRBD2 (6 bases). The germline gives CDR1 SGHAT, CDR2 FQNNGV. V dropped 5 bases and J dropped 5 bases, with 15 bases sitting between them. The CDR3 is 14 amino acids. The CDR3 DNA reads TGTGCCAGCAGCCCAAGACTAGATGCCGAGACCCAGTACTTC. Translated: CASSPRLDAETQYF.

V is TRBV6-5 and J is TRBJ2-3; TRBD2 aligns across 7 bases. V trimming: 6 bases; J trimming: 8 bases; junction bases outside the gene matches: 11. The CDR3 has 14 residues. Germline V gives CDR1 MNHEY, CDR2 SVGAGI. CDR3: CASSRRTSLGTQYF. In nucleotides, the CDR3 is TGTGCCAGCAGCAGACGGACTAGTTTGGGTACGCAGTATTTT.

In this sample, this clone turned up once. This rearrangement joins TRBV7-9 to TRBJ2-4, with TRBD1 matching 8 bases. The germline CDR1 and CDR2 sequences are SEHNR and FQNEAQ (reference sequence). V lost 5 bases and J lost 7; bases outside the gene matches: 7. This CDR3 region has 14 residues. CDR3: CASSPRTGWNIQYF. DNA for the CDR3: TGTGCCAGCAGCCCTCGGACAGGGTGGAACATTCAGTACTTC.

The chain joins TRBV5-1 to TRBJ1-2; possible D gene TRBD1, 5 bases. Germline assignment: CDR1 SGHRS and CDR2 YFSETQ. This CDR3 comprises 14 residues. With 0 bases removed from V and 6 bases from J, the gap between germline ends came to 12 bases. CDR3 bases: TGCGCCAGCAGCTTGGCCCGGGGGGTGGATGGCTACACCTTC. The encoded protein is CASSLARGVDGYTF.

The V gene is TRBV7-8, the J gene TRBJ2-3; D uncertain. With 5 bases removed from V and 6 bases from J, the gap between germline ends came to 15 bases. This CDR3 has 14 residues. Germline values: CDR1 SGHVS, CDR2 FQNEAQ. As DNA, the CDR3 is TGTGCCAGCAGCCTCTCACTACTTACCGATACGCAGTATTTT. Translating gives CASSLSLLTDTQYF.

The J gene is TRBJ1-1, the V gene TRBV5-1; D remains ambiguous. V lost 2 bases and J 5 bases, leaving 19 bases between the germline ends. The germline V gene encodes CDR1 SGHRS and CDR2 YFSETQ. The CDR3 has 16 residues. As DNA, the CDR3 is TGCGCCAGCAGCTTAACCGTAGGGAGGGAAGGAACTGAAGCTTTCTTT. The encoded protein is CASSLTVGREGTEAFF.